These 2 T cell receptor beta chains came from one sample sequenced in a study of beta chain features in type 1 diabetes. The isolated RNA, all of it, was reverse transcribed, so expressed TCRB transcripts were what got sequenced. Libraries were prepared by immunoSEQ multiplex PCR; TCRdb keeps only in-frame clonotypes and omits some of them. The data show hundreds of thousands of clones, 10% to 15% seen once. What was sequenced was naive CD4+ T cells from blood. The receptors shown here come from a man aged 18 to 30 in good health.

There are a few counts of this clone. The chain recombines TRBV5-1 with TRBJ1-2, with D tentatively TRBD1 (5 bases). Germline assignment: CDR1 SGHRS and CDR2 YFSETQ. The germline V and J ends were trimmed by 7 bases and 2 bases, with 18 bases remaining between them. The CDR3 contains 15 residues. The CDR3: CASLDTSGANYGYTF. The CDR3 coding sequence is TGCGCCAGCCTCGATACTAGCGGGGCAAACTATGGCTACACCTTC.

This chain links TRBV19 with TRBJ2-7; the D gene is possibly TRBD2 (6 bases). The germline CDR1 and CDR2 sequences are LNHDA and SQIVND (reference sequence). The CDR3 has 14 residues. Trimming took off 5 bases at V and 4 bases at J, with 15 bases between the two ends. The CDR3, as DNA: TGTGCCAGTAGTGCGTACCGGGACTCTTACGAGCAGTACTTC. Translated: CASSAYRDSYEQYF.